This T cell receptor (beta chain) was sequenced in a study of Graves' ophthalmopathy and Graves' hyperthyroidism. Broader study findings: Blood also harbored most expanded thyroid clonotypes above 0.001 frequency.

Trimming removed 3 bases from V and 0 bases from J; junction bases left unmatched: 4. This CDR3 comprises 15 residues. In germline, CDR1 is LGHNA, CDR2 YSLEER. Hyperthyroidism showing no ophthalmopathy within 18 months of follow-up was stable. Hyperthyroidism patients had new diagnoses, durations under 2 months, and ages of 18 to 65. A diagnosis was made from clinical symptoms together with serum thyroxine, TRAb, thyroid ultrasound and orbital computed tomography. Amplification targeted the TCR beta CDR3 regions, with RNA transcripts as the source material. An initial RT-PCR round employing HTBI primers preceded a second-round multiplex PCR. Via MiXCR, TCRdb re-called the multiplex PCR reads, giving one row per CDR3 protein. Here the sample spans some 370,000 distinct CDR3 sequences, about a sixth being singletons. The table lists this clonotype with many counts. What it binds is unknown.

J is TRBJ2-7 and V is TRBV4-3, with 8 bases that match TRBD1. The specimen sequenced was peripheral blood. This receptor was identified in an adult woman with stable Graves' hyperthyroidism. The DNA of the CDR3 is TGCGCCAGCAGCCAGATCGGGACAGGCTCCTACGAGCAGTACTTC. This encodes CASSQIGTGSYEQYF.